Listed here are 29 T cell receptor beta chains from one sample, sequenced in a study of shared clonotypes between healthy human individuals. Here immunoSEQ multiplex PCR was the method, and the copy in TCRdb shows in-frame clones only, minus some. The sample carries over 400,000 clones, almost 80% recorded once. The sample comprised PBMCs. The receptor set was obtained from a woman in her forties in good health. Some clones in this sample may be carry-over from other donors' samples.

This clone turned up a few times. V and J are TRBV29-1 and TRBJ1-3; D uncertain. Trimming took 4 bases from V and 0 from J, leaving 7 bases between them. Per germline, CDR1 SQVTM and CDR2 ANQGSEA. The CDR3 extends over 13 amino acids. CDR3 DNA sequence: TGCAGCGTTGGAGTTAGCTCTGGAAACACCATATATTTT. This translates into CSVGVSSGNTIYF.

The J gene is TRBJ1-1, the V gene TRBV7-6; D is ambiguous. This CDR3 has 14 residues. The V and J ends lost 3 bases and 0 bases respectively, with 8 bases between them. The V gene's germline CDR1 is SGHVS and CDR2 FNYEAQ. CDR3 in DNA: TGTGCCAGCAGCTTGGCAGGTTTGAACACTGAAGCTTTCTTT. Amino acid sequence: CASSLAGLNTEAFF.

This clone appeared once. The same CDR3 is also encoded by other DNA sequences in this sample. V and J are TRBV4-3 and TRBJ2-2; 9 nucleotides agree with TRBD2. This CDR3 is built from 16 residues. Germline assignment: CDR1 LGHNA and CDR2 YSLEER. V was pared by 1 base and J by 4 bases, with 4 bases of the junction left unmatched. The CDR3 nucleotides are TGCGCCAGCAGCCAAGTTAGCGGGAGAGGCACCGGGGAGCTGTTTTTT. Encoded protein: CASSQVSGRGTGELFF.

J is TRBJ2-7 and V is TRBV27; 7 bases map to TRBD2. This CDR3 spans 13 amino acids. The germline V gene has CDR1 MNHEY and CDR2 SMNVEV (reference sequence). V trimming: 6 bases; J trimming: 5 bases; junction bases outside the gene matches: 7. The CDR3 DNA sequence: TGTGCCAGCAGGTCGAACCGGGGGGACGAGCAGTACTTC. It is translated as CASRSNRGDEQYF.

This clone has only a few counts. The V call is TRBV10-3, the J call TRBJ1-5; D unresolved. Germline loops: CDR1 ENHRY, CDR2 SYGVKD. The CDR3 covers 13 residues. Trimming removed 7 bases from V and 3 bases from J, with 10 bases in between. As DNA, the CDR3 is TGTGCCATCACGGGAGAAGCCAATCAGCCCCAGCATTTT. Its protein is CAITGEANQPQHF.

This clone appeared many times. The chain joins TRBV30 to TRBJ1-2; D gene uncertain. Trimming left V 0 bases short and J 8 bases short, with 7 bases between. The CDR3 has 11 amino acids. Germline V gives CDR1 GTSNPN, CDR2 SVGIG (reference sequence). CDR3 in amino acids: CAWSVYSGYTF. The CDR3 coding sequence is TGTGCCTGGAGTGTCTATAGCGGCTACACCTTC.

For this clone: This CDR3 is also generated by other DNA sequences in the sample. The chain uses TRBV28 and TRBJ1-2; 8 bases are a match to TRBD1. The germline V gene encodes CDR1 MDHEN and CDR2 SYDVKM. V lost 1 base and J lost 4; bases outside the gene matches: 2. The CDR3 has 14 residues. CDR3 sequence: CASSLSTGGYGYTF. Here the CDR3 DNA reads TGTGCCAGCAGTTTATCCACAGGGGGCTATGGCTACACCTTC.

The table lists this clone with many counts. A read error may explain this, as a much larger clone is one base away. The chain couples TRBV30 to TRBJ2-5; D is unclear. With 3 bases removed from V and 3 bases from J, the gap between germline ends came to 14 bases. CDR1 is GTSNPN, CDR2 SVGIG, per germline (reference sequence). The CDR3 runs 14 residues. DNA for the CDR3: TGTGCCTGGAGGAGGCTCCTGTACAAAGAGACCCAGTACTTC. It specifies CAWRRLLYKETQYF.

This chain links TRBV2 with TRBJ2-5; D might be TRBD1 (6 bases). Germline lookup yields CDR1 SNHLY and CDR2 FYNNEI. V lost 8 bases to trimming and J lost 5 bases, with 15 bases between them. The CDR3 extends over 13 amino acids. This chain's CDR3 is CASLWERGETQYF. The CDR3 bases are TGTGCCAGCTTGTGGGAGAGGGGGGAGACCCAGTACTTC.

The chain combines TRBV2 with TRBJ2-2, with 10 bases fitting TRBD2. Trimming took 5 bases from V and 4 from J; bases not matched to a gene: 7. Per the germline V gene, CDR1 is SNHLY and CDR2 is FYNNEI. This CDR3 region has 16 residues. The CDR3 bases are TGTGCCAGCAGTTCTACTAGCGGGACAGTCACCGGGGAGCTGTTTTTT. Its translation is CASSSTSGTVTGELFF.

In regard to this clone: This could be a read error, since a much larger clone is one nucleotide away. Within the sample, other DNA sequences also encode this same CDR3. The CDR3, as DNA: TGTGCTAGCAGTTTAACCTACGAGCAGTACTTC. Translation: CASSLTYEQYF. V and J are TRBV28 and TRBJ2-7; D unresolved. This CDR3 contains 11 residues. Per germline, CDR1 MDHEN and CDR2 SYDVKM.

The V call is TRBV18, the J call TRBJ2-5; TRBD1 matches at 7 bases. The CDR3 loop spans 15 amino acids. The germline gives CDR1 KGHSH, CDR2 LQKENI. Trimming removed 2 bases from V and 5 bases from J; junction bases left unmatched: 8. CDR3: CASSPWTGGRETQYF. DNA of the CDR3: TGTGCCAGCTCACCATGGACAGGAGGCAGGGAGACCCAGTACTTC.

The V gene is TRBV30, the J gene TRBJ2-7; D gene uncertain. V was cut by 3 bases and J by 3 bases, with 6 bases left in between. Germline loops: CDR1 GTSNPN, CDR2 SVGIG (reference sequence). CDR3 size: 11 residues. DNA for the CDR3: TGTGCCTGGAGCCGAAGCTACGAGCAGTACTTC. As protein: CAWSRSYEQYF. The variable domain in full, with the rest retrieved from reference TRBV30 and TRBJ2-7, is SQTIHQWPATLVQPVGSPLSLECTVEGTSNPNLYWYRQAAGRGLQLLFYSVGIGQISSEVPQNLSASRPQDRQFILSSKKLLLSDSGFYLCAWSRSYEQYFGPGTRLTVT.

The rearrangement joins TRBV19 to TRBJ2-2; 9 nucleotides agree with TRBD2. Germline assignment: CDR1 LNHDA and CDR2 SQIVND (reference sequence). V dropped 5 bases and J dropped 5; count of bases not matched to a gene: 6. The CDR3 totals 15 residues. The CDR3 here is CASSPGTSLTGELFF. DNA of the CDR3: TGTGCCAGTAGTCCCGGGACTAGCTTGACCGGGGAGCTGTTTTTT.

This clone was counted only a few times. CDR3 coding DNA: TGCAGCGTTGCGATAACAGGGCGTAGGACTGAAGCTTTCTTT. Translation: CSVAITGRRTEAFF. The rearrangement uses TRBV29-1 and TRBJ1-1; tentatively, D is TRBD1 (6 bases). The CDR3 runs to 14 residues. V shed 4 bases and J shed 5 bases, with 17 bases lying between them. CDR1 is SQVTM and CDR2 is ANQGSEA in the germline V gene.

V gene TRBV7-2 combines with J gene TRBJ2-1; TRBD2 might be the D (5 bases). The ends were cut back, 5 bases at V and 5 bases at J, with 22 bases in the middle. The germline gives CDR1 SGHTA, CDR2 FQGNSA. This CDR3 has 17 residues. CDR3 sequence reads: CASSLRYLAEIHNEQFF. The CDR3 coding sequence is TGTGCCAGCAGCCTTAGATATCTAGCCGAGATACACAATGAGCAGTTCTTC.

The rearrangement uses TRBV5-1 and TRBJ1-1; D might be TRBD1 (6 bases). This CDR3 region has 14 residues. Germline lookup yields CDR1 SGHRS and CDR2 YFSETQ. V lost 6 bases to trimming and J lost 4 bases, with 16 bases between them. The CDR3: CASTGGEGGTEAFF. The CDR3 DNA sequence: TGCGCCAGCACCGGAGGGGAAGGGGGCACTGAAGCTTTCTTT.

The chain is built from TRBV9 and TRBJ2-1; 9 bases agree with TRBD1. The CDR3 is made up of 16 amino acids. Germline values: CDR1 SGDLS, CDR2 YYNGEE. V shed 3 bases, J shed 2 bases, and the junction held 6 bases outside the gene matches. CDR3 protein: CASSGTGGGTYNEQFF. The CDR3, as DNA: TGTGCCAGCAGCGGCACAGGGGGCGGCACCTACAATGAGCAGTTCTTC.

The V call is TRBV29-1, the J call TRBJ2-3; 10 bases map to TRBD2. Germline CDR1 SQVTM, CDR2 ANQGSEA. This CDR3 spans 14 amino acids. V shed 6 bases and J 4 bases; nucleotides not matched to a gene: 7. The CDR3 sequence is CSVGLAGVPDTQYF. The CDR3 bases are TGCAGCGTCGGGCTAGCGGGAGTACCAGATACGCAGTATTTT.

Turning to this clone: This may be a read error: a much more frequent sequence differs by one nucleotide. Other DNA variants within this sample encode the same CDR3. The rearrangement joins TRBV19 to TRBJ1-5, with D uncertain. This CDR3 is built from 16 residues. CDR1 and CDR2 from the germline V gene are LNHDA and SQIVND (reference sequence). CDR3 amino acids: CASSIEAGSRNQPQHF. Written as DNA, the CDR3 is TGCGCCAGTAGTATAGAGGCAGGCAGTAGGAATCAGCCCCAGCATTTT.

This clone was detected once. The chain combines TRBV19 with TRBJ2-3, with TRBD2 identical over 9 bases. Trimming took 4 bases from V and 8 from J; bases not matched to a gene: 10. In germline, CDR1 is LNHDA, CDR2 SQIVND (reference sequence). The CDR3 runs 15 residues. CDR3 protein: CASSRASGTRGTQYF. The CDR3 DNA reads TGTGCCAGTAGTAGGGCTAGCGGGACCCGGGGTACGCAGTATTTT. Complete variable domain (other parts from reference TRBV19 and TRBJ2-3): DGGITQSPKYLFRKEGQNVTLSCEQNLNHDAMYWYRQDPGQGLRLIYYSQIVNDFQKGDIAEGYSVSREKKESFPLTVTSAQKNPTAFYLCASSRASGTRGTQYFGPGTRLTVL.

This rearrangement joins TRBV28 to TRBJ2-7; D uncertain. The CDR3 extends over 11 amino acids. V was pared by 2 bases and J by 7 bases, with 6 bases between. Per germline, CDR1 MDHEN and CDR2 SYDVKM. For the CDR3, the DNA is TGTGCCAGCAGTTTAACAACGGAGCAGTACTTC. Translation gives CASSLTTEQYF.

A note on this clone: Within the sample, other DNA sequences also encode this same CDR3. The chain couples TRBV18 to TRBJ2-7; maybe TRBD1 (6 bases). This CDR3 has 12 residues. The germline V gene encodes CDR1 KGHSH and CDR2 LQKENI. V was clipped by 3 bases and J by 3 bases, with 6 bases between them. The DNA of the CDR3 is TGTGCCAGCTCACCGGACAGCTACGAGCAGTACTTC. Amino acids: CASSPDSYEQYF.

This chain links TRBV2 with TRBJ2-1, with D perhaps matching TRBD2 (6 bases). Trimming removed 3 bases from V and 2 bases from J, with 11 bases in between. Germline V lookup: CDR1 SNHLY, CDR2 FYNNEI. The CDR3 runs 15 residues. The CDR3: CASSDLAEPYNEQFF. The CDR3, as DNA: TGTGCCAGCAGTGATTTAGCGGAGCCCTACAATGAGCAGTTCTTC.

CDR3 residues: CAISEIGGDTQYF. The CDR3 DNA reads as TGTGCCATCAGTGAAATAGGTGGGGATACGCAGTATTTT. This chain joins TRBV10-3 and TRBJ2-3, with D unresolved. Germline-derived CDR1 and CDR2 are ENHRY and SYGVKD. V gave up 3 bases and J gave up 6 bases, with 10 bases separating them. This CDR3 contains 13 residues.

The chain employs TRBV5-1 and TRBJ2-2; 7 positions match TRBD1. The germline V gene has CDR1 SGHRS and CDR2 YFSETQ. The CDR3 has 16 amino acids. J gave up 2 bases and V 0 bases, and 4 bases lay outside the gene matches. DNA for the CDR3: TGCGCCAGCAGCTTGGGAGGGACAGCCAACACCGGGGAGCTGTTTTTT. This codes for CASSLGGTANTGELFF.

V gene TRBV5-8 combines with J gene TRBJ2-1; 8 positions agree with TRBD2. V trimming: 0 bases; J trimming: 4 bases; junction bases outside the gene matches: 3. The CDR3 runs 15 residues. Per germline, CDR1 SGHTS and CDR2 YDEGEE. CDR3: CASSLGAGDYNEQFF. Written as DNA, the CDR3 is TGTGCCAGCAGCTTGGGAGCGGGAGATTACAATGAGCAGTTCTTC.

The V and J genes are TRBV11-2 and TRBJ2-3; no reliable D call. This CDR3 spans 14 amino acids. The germline V gene encodes CDR1 SGHAT and CDR2 FQNNGV. V was shortened by 5 bases and J by 1 base, with 10 bases between the two germline ends. This CDR3 reads CASSARTRTDTQYF. The DNA of the CDR3 is TGTGCCAGCAGCGCCCGGACGCGCACAGATACGCAGTATTTT.

This clone was seen a single time. The rearrangement links TRBV28 to TRBJ1-3; no clear D. Trimming removed 3 bases at V and 4 bases at J, with 13 bases between. The length of the CDR3 is 15 residues. The V gene's germline CDR1 is MDHEN and CDR2 SYDVKM. CDR3 protein: CASSFRGLSGNTIYF. The CDR3 DNA follows: TGTGCCAGCAGTTTTCGAGGTTTGTCCGGAAACACCATATATTTT.